Sequencing of this T cell receptor beta chain was carried out in a study of blood T cell repertoires in COVID-19. As for the study in general: Samples representing acute and convalescent COVID-19 were sourced from the United States, Italy and Spain. Sources were T cells, B-cell-depleted T cells, or PBMCs; the material itself was cDNA or gDNA.

In the authors' workflow: It was from reference gene primer amplification that nucleated cell counts were estimated. Using immunoSEQ multiplex PCR, the repertoire was profiled, and TCRdb retains in-frame clones only, with some absent. V, J and clone size are taken as reported in that table, and D and trimming were inferred from the DNA itself. The repertoire holds 20,000 to 25,000 clones, with 80% to 85% as singletons. This clone has a handful of counts. Losses at the gene ends were 4 bases for V and 7 bases for J; bases not matched to a gene: 15. Germline V CDR1 and CDR2: SGHNT, YYREEE (reference sequence). The CDR3 is 16 residues long.

The sequenced material came from peripheral blood. The V call is TRBV5-4, the J call TRBJ1-2; 8 positions agree with TRBD1. The TCR originated in an elderly woman with acute or convalescent COVID-19. The CDR3 region is CASSPRQGQGLPGYTF. The CDR3 coding sequence is TGTGCCAGCAGCCCCCGACAGGGGCAGGGACTTCCTGGCTACACCTTC.